The TCR beta chain described here comes from a study of siplizumab effects on memory and regulatory T cells. Study-wide points: Naive T cells were seemingly more diverse than memory cells, and major contributions to the alloresponse seemed to be made by them.

The data were produced by immunoSEQ multiplex PCR, yet TCRdb's version contains in-frame clones alone and is incomplete. The repertoire holds some 97,000 clones, with around 94% as singletons. This clone was seen just once. The antigen remains unidentified. This receptor was identified in a human donor in good health. The material sequenced was Tregs sorted from blood.

The CDR3 spells CASSYSMGQGAYEQYF. CDR3 DNA sequence: TGTGCCAGCAGTTACTCGATGGGACAGGGGGCCTACGAGCAGTACTTC. V gene TRBV6-6 combines with J gene TRBJ2-7, with 11 bases matching TRBD1. The CDR3 totals 16 residues. Germline V gene lookup returns CDR1 MNHNY and CDR2 SVGAGI (reference sequence). V trimming: 0 bases; J trimming: 2 bases; junction bases outside the gene matches: 3.